This T cell receptor (beta chain) was documented in a study of identical twins. CDR1 SEHNR and CDR2 FQNEAQ come from the germline V gene (reference sequence). Trimming cost V 4 bases and J 6 bases, with 15 bases left between them. The CDR3 is made up of 14 amino acids. This clonotype was detected many times. From the 5' RACE reads, TCRdb called clonotypes with MiXCR, one entry per CDR3 protein. Of approximately 470,000 distinct CDR3 sequences in the sample, 14% were seen once. The same sample was also used in a study of yellow fever vaccine responses in identical twins. From that study: The authors reported partly convergent, partly personalized vaccine responses in identical twins.

V is TRBV7-9 and J is TRBJ1-1, with D perhaps TRBD1 (6 bases). The receptor was derived from a woman younger than 35 in good health. Sequencing input: CD4+ T cells sorted from blood. The CDR3 loop is CASSSQTQGAEAFF. Written as DNA, the CDR3 is TGTGCCAGCAGCTCCCAGACACAGGGCGCTGAAGCTTTCTTT.